This T cell receptor (beta chain) came from a study of blood T cell repertoires in COVID-19. Study-wide context: Specimens from acute and convalescent COVID-19 originated in the United States, Italy and Spain. PBMCs, B-cell-depleted T cells, or T cells provided the cDNA or gDNA that made up the material.

Per the original data handling: Estimation of nucleated cell counts was performed using reference gene primer amplification. Libraries were prepared by immunoSEQ multiplex PCR; TCRdb keeps only in-frame clonotypes and omits some of them. V, J and clone size are taken as reported in that table, and D and trimming were inferred from the DNA itself. This sample has over 70,000 clones, with 65% to 85% found just once. Trimming cost V 0 bases and J 2 bases, with 13 bases left between them. The germline CDR1 and CDR2 sequences are SGHTA and FQGNSA. The length of the CDR3 is 16 residues. This chain connects TRBV7-2 to TRBJ1-2; the D gene is possibly TRBD1 (5 bases). Sequenced material: peripheral blood. The receptor was isolated from an older woman with acute or convalescent COVID-19. DNA for the CDR3: TGTGCCAGCAGCTTAGCGAGGATCCAGGGCAACTATGGCTACACCTTC. It translates to CASSLARIQGNYGYTF.